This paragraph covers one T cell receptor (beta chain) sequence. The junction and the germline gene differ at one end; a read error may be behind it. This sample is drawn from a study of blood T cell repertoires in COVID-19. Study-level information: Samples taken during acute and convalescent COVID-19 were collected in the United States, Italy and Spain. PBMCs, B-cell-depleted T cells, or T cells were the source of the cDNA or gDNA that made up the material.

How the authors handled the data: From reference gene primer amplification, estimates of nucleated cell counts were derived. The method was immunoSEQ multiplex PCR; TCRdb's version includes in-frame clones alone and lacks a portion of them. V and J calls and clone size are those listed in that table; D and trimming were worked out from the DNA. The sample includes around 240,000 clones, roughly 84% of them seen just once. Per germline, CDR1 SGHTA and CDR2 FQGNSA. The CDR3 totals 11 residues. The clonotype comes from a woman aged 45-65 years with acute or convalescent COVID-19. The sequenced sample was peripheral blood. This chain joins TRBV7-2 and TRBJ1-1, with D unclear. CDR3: CASSLGGSTSF. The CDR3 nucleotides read TGTGCCAGCAGCTTAGGCGGAAGCACTAGCTTT.